This is a list of T cell receptor beta chains from one sample in a study of Ad26.COV2.S vaccination and SARS-CoV-2 variants. The table came from immunoSEQ multiplex PCR; TCRdb's copy has only in-frame clones and leaves some out. The sample yields roughly 700,000 clones, around 92% seen once. The specimen was peripheral blood, collected in a trial of Ad26.COV2.S vaccine versus placebo. These TCRs come from a person aged 18 to 65 who received the Ad26.COV2.S COVID-19 vaccine or a placebo. CDR3s include the opening cysteine and the closing phenylalanine or tryptophan. A D gene is named only where the DNA matches it firmly. Clone size is not always given. Where it is, it says once, few, many or a class for expanded clones.

d_call	clone_size	v_call	j_call	cdr3_aa	cdr3_nt
NA	NA	TRBV7-6	TRBJ2-1	CASSLGASALGEQFF	TGTGCCAGCAGCTTAGGGGCTAGCGCCCTTGGGGAGCAGTTCTTC
NA	once	TRBV7-9	TRBJ2-7	CASSFPGEQYF	TGTGCCAGCAGCTTCCCTGGCGAGCAGTACTTC
NA	NA	TRBV14	TRBJ2-2	CASRRRAAGELFF	TGTGCCAGCAGGCGCCGGGCCGCCGGGGAGCTGTTTTTT
NA	NA	TRBV11-3	TRBJ2-1	CASSLAAENNEQFF	TGTGCCAGCAGCTTAGCGGCAGAGAACAATGAGCAGTTCTTC
NA	NA	TRBV11-2	TRBJ1-1	CASSHPSGGANTEAFF	TGTGCCAGCAGCCATCCCTCGGGTGGCGCGAACACTGAAGCTTTCTTT
NA	NA	TRBV2	TRBJ1-5	CASSAGMGEPQHF	TGTGCCAGCAGTGCGGGCATGGGGGAGCCCCAGCATTTT
NA	NA	TRBV3-1/TRBV3-2	TRBJ2-6	CASSQWAGPISGANVLTF	TGTGCCAGCAGCCAATGGGCAGGACCAATCTCTGGGGCCAACGTCCTGACTTTC
TRBD2	NA	TRBV11-2	TRBJ2-5	CASSLGGLAGVETQYF	TGTGCCAGCAGCTTAGGGGGACTAGCGGGAGTGGAGACCCAGTACTTC
NA	NA	TRBV2	TRBJ2-5	CASRVGSAQETQYF	TGTGCCAGCAGGGTGGGCAGCGCGCAAGAGACCCAGTACTTC
NA	NA	TRBV9	TRBJ2-2	CASSGRPNTGELFF	TGTGCCAGCAGCGGGAGGCCAAACACCGGGGAGCTGTTTTTT
NA	NA	TRBV2	TRBJ1-1	CASSARGMNTEAFF	TGTGCCAGCAGTGCTCGCGGGATGAACACTGAAGCTTTCTTT
NA	NA	TRBV10-2	TRBJ2-7	CATKLTVSFHEQYF	TGCGCCACCAAGCTGACAGTATCGTTCCACGAGCAGTACTTC
NA	NA	TRBV2	TRBJ2-7	CASRRDRSQGYEQYF	TGTGCCAGCAGGAGGGACCGGTCGCAGGGGTACGAGCAGTACTTC
NA	NA	TRBV6-2/TRBV6-3	TRBJ1-1	CASSFRATGTEAFF	TGTGCCAGCAGTTTCCGGGCCACGGGCACTGAAGCTTTCTTT
NA	NA	TRBV30	TRBJ1-1	CAWSTRISEAFF	TGTGCCTGGAGTACGAGGATTTCTGAAGCTTTCTTT
NA	NA	TRBV2	TRBJ2-5	CASSGVTETQYF	TGTGCCAGCAGTGGGGTCACAGAGACCCAGTACTTC
TRBD2	few	TRBV4-2	TRBJ2-7	CASSQAGTSRSYEQYF	TGTGCCAGCAGCCAAGCCGGGACTAGCCGCTCCTACGAGCAGTACTTC
NA	NA	TRBV23-1	TRBJ1-2	CASSLPLGGYTF	TGCGCCAGCAGTCTCCCTCTGGGCGGCTACACCTTC
NA	NA	TRBV10-3	TRBJ1-6	CAINAVADNSPLHF	TGTGCCATCAACGCTGTGGCAGACAATTCACCCCTCCACTTT
NA	NA	TRBV27	TRBJ1-1	CASSMTSKTEAFF	TGTGCCAGCAGCATGACGTCTAAAACTGAAGCTTTCTTT
TRBD1	NA	TRBV19	TRBJ2-1	CASSQTGGEDNEQFF	TGTGCCAGTAGTCAGACAGGGGGCGAGGACAATGAGCAGTTCTTC
NA	once	TRBV3-1/TRBV3-2	TRBJ1-5	CASSRSGEGAQHF	TGTGCCAGCAGCCGTTCAGGGGAGGGAGCCCAGCATTTT
NA	NA	TRBV5-1	TRBJ2-7	CASRQGGAYEQYF	TGCGCCAGCAGGCAAGGGGGGGCCTACGAGCAGTACTTC
NA	NA	TRBV7-9	TRBJ2-1	CASSLKSWEEFF	TGTGCCAGCAGCTTAAAGTCGTGGGAAGAGTTCTTC